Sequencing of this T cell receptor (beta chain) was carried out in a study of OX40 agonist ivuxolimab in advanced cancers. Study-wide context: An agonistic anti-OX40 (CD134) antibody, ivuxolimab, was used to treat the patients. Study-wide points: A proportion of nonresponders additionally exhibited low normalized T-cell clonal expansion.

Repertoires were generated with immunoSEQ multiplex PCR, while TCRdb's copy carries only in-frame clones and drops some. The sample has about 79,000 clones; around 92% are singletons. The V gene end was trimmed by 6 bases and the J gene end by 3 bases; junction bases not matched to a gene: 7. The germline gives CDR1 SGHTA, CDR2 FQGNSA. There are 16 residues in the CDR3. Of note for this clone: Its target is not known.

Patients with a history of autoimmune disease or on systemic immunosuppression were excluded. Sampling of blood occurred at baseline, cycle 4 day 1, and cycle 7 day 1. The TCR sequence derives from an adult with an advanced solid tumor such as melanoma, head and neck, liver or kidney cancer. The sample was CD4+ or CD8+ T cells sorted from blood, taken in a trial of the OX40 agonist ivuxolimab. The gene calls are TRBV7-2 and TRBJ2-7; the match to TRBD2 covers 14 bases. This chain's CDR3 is CASRSGTSGSVYEQYF. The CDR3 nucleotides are TGTGCCAGCAGGAGCGGGACTAGCGGGAGTGTCTACGAGCAGTACTTC.